Each of the 22 T cell receptor beta chains below was sequenced from the same sample in a study of CD8 T cells in ankylosing spondylitis. TCRdb re-analysed the 5' RACE reads in MiXCR, keeping a single row per CDR3 protein. The data contain approximately 38,000 distinct CDR3 sequences, about 2.5% of them seen just once; the ten biggest clones take up 4.6%. The sequenced sample was blood, either unsorted or a sorted T cell fraction (not recorded which). Receptors originate from a male donor with ankylosing spondylitis or in good health (not recorded which).

At least ten counts were recorded for this clonotype. The V call is TRBV9, the J call TRBJ2-5; 9 bases are shared with TRBD2. J was trimmed by 5 bases and V by 2 bases; bases with no gene match: 4. Germline assignment: CDR1 SGDLS and CDR2 YYNGEE. This CDR3 spans 14 amino acids. The CDR3 sequence is CASSVGLALETQYF. For the CDR3, the DNA is TGTGCCAGCAGCGTCGGACTAGCGCTTGAGACCCAGTACTTC.

This clonotype was counted at least ten times. This chain joins TRBV9 and TRBJ2-2; D may be TRBD1 (5 bases). Germline V lookup: CDR1 SGDLS, CDR2 YYNGEE. V lost 0 bases, J lost 4 bases, and 10 bases lay in between. This CDR3 is built from 15 residues. CDR3 bases: TGTGCCAGCAGCGTAGCCAGGGCCGGCACCGGGGAGCTGTTTTTT. Translated, it gives CASSVARAGTGELFF.

This clonotype was seen at least ten times. The rearrangement links TRBV9 to TRBJ2-2; 14 nucleotides line up with TRBD2. Germline CDR1 SGDLS, CDR2 YYNGEE. The CDR3 is 16 residues long. The V segment lost 0 bases and the J segment 6 bases; nucleotides outside the gene matches: 1. This chain's CDR3 is CASSVVGLAGAGELFF. CDR3 coding DNA: TGTGCCAGCAGCGTAGTGGGACTAGCGGGAGCCGGGGAGCTGTTTTTT. The whole variable domain, filled in from reference TRBV9 and TRBJ2-2, reads DSGVTQTPKHLITATGQRVTLRCSPRSGDLSVYWYQQSLDQGLQFLIQYYNGEERAKGNILERFSAQQFPDLHSELNLSSLELGDSALYFCASSVVGLAGAGELFFGEGSRLTVL.

This clonotype was seen ten or more times. The chain is built from TRBV9 and TRBJ2-5; 7 bases fit TRBD2. Trimming took 0 bases from V and 1 from J; bases not matched to a gene: 3. Per the germline V gene, CDR1 is SGDLS and CDR2 is YYNGEE. This CDR3 has 15 amino acids. CDR3 amino acids: CASSVGSSGQETQYF. The CDR3 DNA is TGTGCCAGCAGCGTAGGGTCTAGCGGCCAAGAGACCCAGTACTTC.

This clonotype was detected ten times or more. The rearrangement joins TRBV9 to TRBJ1-1; D is uncertain. Trimming shortened V by 4 bases and J by 1 base, and 17 bases separated the two germline ends. CDR1 is SGDLS and CDR2 is YYNGEE in the germline V gene. This CDR3 has 16 amino acids. The CDR3 reads CASSSPTDPWNTEAFF. The CDR3 coding sequence is TGTGCCAGCAGCTCCCCGACCGACCCTTGGAACACTGAAGCTTTCTTT.

In the case of this clonotype: A junction end diverges from the germline sequence, so it may reflect a read error. As DNA, the CDR3 is TGTGCCAGCAACGTAGCTAGCGGGAGTGAGGATGAGCAGTTCTTC. This encodes CASNVASGSEDEQFF. J is TRBJ2-1 and V is TRBV9, with 10 bases identical to TRBD2. The length of the CDR3 is 15 residues. Germline V CDR1 and CDR2: SGDLS, YYNGEE.

This clonotype appeared many times. The chain recombines TRBV9 with TRBJ2-7, with D possibly matching TRBD2 (5 bases). The CDR3 loop spans 15 amino acids. Germline CDR1 SGDLS, CDR2 YYNGEE. V gave up 0 bases and J gave up 4 bases, with 14 bases separating them. CDR3 sequence: CASSVESGMGYEQYF. CDR3 DNA sequence: TGTGCCAGCAGCGTAGAATCCGGGATGGGGTACGAGCAGTACTTC.

This clonotype was seen repeatedly, ten times or more. The chain carries TRBV9 and TRBJ2-2, with a tentative D call TRBD1 (5 bases). Germline CDR1 and CDR2: SGDLS and YYNGEE. The CDR3 has 14 amino acids. Trimming took off 1 base at V and 8 bases at J, with 12 bases between the two ends. CDR3 residues: CASSVLVGPGELFF. CDR3 nucleotides: TGTGCCAGCAGCGTATTGGTGGGGCCAGGGGAGCTGTTTTTT.

This clonotype was observed many times. V and J are TRBV9 and TRBJ2-1; TRBD2 matches 9 bases. The length of the CDR3 is 14 residues. From germline, CDR1 is SGDLS and CDR2 YYNGEE. Trimming cost V 5 bases and J 10 bases; bases outside gene matches: 10. Written as DNA, the CDR3 is TGTGCCAGCAGAACTAGCGGGCCCGATCCGGAGCAGTTCTTC. Protein: CASRTSGPDPEQFF.

This clonotype was seen at least ten times. The chain joins TRBV9 to TRBJ2-1; perhaps TRBD1 as D (8 bases). Trimming stripped 3 bases from V and 2 bases from J, with 15 bases between. In germline, CDR1 is SGDLS, CDR2 YYNGEE. This CDR3 is 16 amino acids long. DNA of the CDR3: TGTGCCAGCAGCGACGACAGGGGAGGGCCCTACAATGAGCAGTTCTTC. Encoded protein: CASSDDRGGPYNEQFF.

This clonotype came up many times. DNA of the CDR3: TGTGCCAGCAGCGTCGCGGGAGAGTTCCCCGGGGAGCTGTTTTTT. It encodes CASSVAGEFPGELFF. V usage is TRBV9 and J usage is TRBJ2-2; TRBD2 matches 7 bases. This CDR3 region has 15 residues. Germline-derived CDR1 and CDR2 are SGDLS and YYNGEE. The ends lost 2 bases at V and 6 bases at J; junction bases unmatched: 7. Filled out from reference TRBV9 and TRBJ2-2, the complete variable domain reads DSGVTQTPKHLITATGQRVTLRCSPRSGDLSVYWYQQSLDQGLQFLIQYYNGEERAKGNILERFSAQQFPDLHSELNLSSLELGDSALYFCASSVAGEFPGELFFGEGSRLTVL.

This clonotype was observed at least ten times. The chain employs TRBV9 and TRBJ2-1, with unresolved D. Trimming left V 3 bases short and J 1 base short, with 5 bases between. The CDR3 sequence is 13 residues long. The germline V gene encodes CDR1 SGDLS and CDR2 YYNGEE. This CDR3 reads CASSGSSYNEQFF. CDR3 nucleotide sequence: TGTGCCAGCAGCGGGAGTTCCTACAATGAGCAGTTCTTC.

This clonotype appeared many times. The V call is TRBV9, the J call TRBJ2-2; a possible D gene is TRBD2 (5 bases). CDR1 and CDR2 (germline): SGDLS, YYNGEE. V was trimmed by 4 bases and J by 2 bases, leaving 18 bases between them. This CDR3 comprises 17 residues. The CDR3 region is CASSSRQSGFNTGELFF. The DNA for the CDR3 is TGTGCCAGCAGCTCACGACAAAGCGGCTTTAACACCGGGGAGCTGTTTTTT. The full variable domain, in which reference TRBV9 and TRBJ2-2 provide the parts outside the CDR3, is DSGVTQTPKHLITATGQRVTLRCSPRSGDLSVYWYQQSLDQGLQFLIQYYNGEERAKGNILERFSAQQFPDLHSELNLSSLELGDSALYFCASSSRQSGFNTGELFFGEGSRLTVL.

This clonotype was observed many times. The chain joins TRBV9 to TRBJ1-3; D gene uncertain. The germline V gene encodes CDR1 SGDLS and CDR2 YYNGEE. Trimming pared 4 bases from V and 0 bases from J, leaving 2 bases between. This CDR3 comprises 12 residues. CDR3 loop: CASSYSGNTIYF. The DNA for the CDR3 is TGTGCCAGCAGCTACTCTGGAAACACCATATATTTT.

This clonotype was seen more than once but under ten times. This chain joins TRBV9 and TRBJ2-1, with 11 bases that match TRBD2. Germline lookup yields CDR1 SGDLS and CDR2 YYNGEE. Unmatched junction bases numbered 4, after V lost 6 bases and J lost 8 bases. The CDR3 contains 13 residues. The CDR3 region is CASNSGRGYEQFF. DNA of the CDR3: TGTGCCAGCAATAGCGGGAGGGGGTATGAGCAGTTCTTC.

Many counts were recorded for this clonotype. This chain links TRBV9 with TRBJ1-2; D uncertain. The germline V gene encodes CDR1 SGDLS and CDR2 YYNGEE. The CDR3 spans 14 residues. V gave up 0 bases and J gave up 4 bases, with 10 bases separating them. The CDR3 region has the DNA TGTGCCAGCAGCGTAGGTTCTGGGCCCTATGGCTACACCTTC. It codes for CASSVGSGPYGYTF.

The table lists this clonotype with many counts. The V gene is TRBV9, the J gene TRBJ1-1; a weak D match, TRBD1 (5 bases). Trimming shortened V by 0 bases and J by 1 base, and 10 bases separated the two germline ends. Germline values: CDR1 SGDLS, CDR2 YYNGEE. The CDR3 covers 15 residues. The CDR3 reads CASSVGGGSNTEAFF. In DNA, the CDR3 is TGTGCCAGCAGCGTAGGGGGGGGATCGAACACTGAAGCTTTCTTT.

This clonotype was detected only a few times. The chain carries TRBV9 and TRBJ2-1, with D possibly being TRBD2 (5 bases). The germline gives CDR1 SGDLS, CDR2 YYNGEE. Trimming took off 0 bases at V and 1 base at J, with 8 bases between the two ends. This CDR3 is 15 amino acids long. The CDR3 region has the DNA TGTGCCAGCAGCGTAGGGGTAGCGTCCTACAATGAGCAGTTCTTC. Residues: CASSVGVASYNEQFF.

This clonotype was observed at least ten times. The chain joins TRBV9 to TRBJ1-2, with 8 bases lining up with TRBD1. This CDR3 is built from 14 residues. With 0 bases clipped from V and 7 bases from J, the junction kept 5 bases outside the gene matches. The germline V gene has CDR1 SGDLS and CDR2 YYNGEE. CDR3: CASSVALDRAGYTF. In DNA form, the CDR3 reads TGTGCCAGCAGCGTAGCCCTGGACAGGGCTGGCTACACCTTC.

This clonotype was recorded at least ten times. V usage is TRBV9 and J usage is TRBJ2-2, with D perhaps matching TRBD1 or TRBD2 (5 bases each). V lost 4 bases and J 4 bases, leaving 14 bases between the germline ends. Germline values: CDR1 SGDLS, CDR2 YYNGEE. There are 15 residues in the CDR3. CDR3 region: CASSINRGVTGELFF. CDR3 nucleotides: TGTGCCAGCAGCATCAACCGAGGGGTCACCGGGGAGCTGTTTTTT.

This clonotype was observed at least ten times. The CDR3 coding sequence is TGTGCCAGCAGCGGTTCCCCGGGACAGGTCCCCTACGAGCAGTACTTC. Amino acids: CASSGSPGQVPYEQYF. The chain recombines TRBV9 with TRBJ2-7; 8 nucleotides agree with TRBD1. V gave up 3 bases and J gave up 2 bases; unmatched junction bases: 10. The CDR3 has 16 amino acids. From germline, CDR1 is SGDLS and CDR2 YYNGEE.

This clonotype was counted ten times or more. This chain connects TRBV9 to TRBJ1-2; 9 nucleotides match TRBD1. V lost 0 bases to trimming and J lost 4 bases; unmatched junction nucleotides: 7. The CDR3 has 16 amino acids. Germline V lookup: CDR1 SGDLS, CDR2 YYNGEE. CDR3 DNA sequence: TGTGCCAGCAGCGTAGATTCGGGACAGGGAGGCTATGGCTACACCTTC. It is translated as CASSVDSGQGGYGYTF.